The 21 T cell receptor beta chains reported below all come from one sample, sequenced in a study of T cell repertoires in cytomegalovirus infection. Which antigens these TCRs recognize remains unknown. MiXCR, run by TCRdb on the reads, gives a single entry per CDR3 protein. This repertoire shows some 940,000 distinct CDR3 sequences, roughly 31% found once; its top ten account for under 15%. Sequencing was performed on cultured CD8+ T cells from PBMCs, taken from culture after CMV antigen stimulation. The receptors were gathered from a human donor in good health (CMV status not recorded). Some clones in this sample may be carry-over from other donors' samples.

This clonotype was counted between two and nine times. J is TRBJ2-5 and V is TRBV6-5; 9 bases match TRBD2. The V and J ends lost 2 bases and 5 bases, in that order; junction bases with no gene match: 6. This CDR3 comprises 15 residues. Germline CDR1 is MNHEY and CDR2 is SVGAGI. CDR3 nucleotide sequence: TGTGCCAGCAGTTACATGCGGGGGGGCGATGAGACCCAGTACTTC. Amino acid sequence: CASSYMRGGDETQYF.

Many counts were recorded for this clonotype. The chain combines TRBV7-8 with TRBJ2-2; tentatively, D is TRBD1 or TRBD2 (5 bases each). Trimming shortened V by 4 bases and J by 2 bases, and 14 bases separated the two germline ends. The CDR3 has 16 residues. Looked up from germline, CDR1 is SGHVS and CDR2 is FQNEAQ. CDR3 residues: CASSSPRDGNTGELFF. In DNA form, the CDR3 reads TGTGCCAGCAGCTCCCCTCGGGACGGTAACACCGGGGAGCTGTTTTTT.

The chain uses TRBV19 and TRBJ2-2; 9 bases fit TRBD1. This CDR3 has 16 residues. Germline-derived CDR1 and CDR2 are LNHDA and SQIVND (reference sequence). V gave up 7 bases and J gave up 3 bases; unmatched junction bases: 9. The DNA for the CDR3 is TGTGCCAGTATGGAGTCCGGGACAGGGTACACCGGGGAGCTGTTTTTT. Its protein product is CASMESGTGYTGELFF.

This clonotype was seen many times. The V gene is TRBV7-2, the J gene TRBJ2-2; TRBD1 might be the D (7 bases). V was trimmed by 3 bases and J by 5 bases, leaving 19 bases between them. Germline CDR1 is SGHTA and CDR2 is FQGNSA. The CDR3 is 17 amino acids. The CDR3 coding sequence is TGTGCCAGCAGCTTTCCCTCGGAGGGGGCATGGACCGGGGAGCTGTTTTTT. Its translation: CASSFPSEGAWTGELFF.

Here the CDR3 DNA reads TGTGCCATCAGTGAGTACGGGACAGTAAGCTCCTACAATGAGCAGTTCTTC. It is translated as CAISEYGTVSSYNEQFF. V usage is TRBV10-3 and J usage is TRBJ2-1; TRBD1 matches at 7 bases. Trimming cost V 1 base and J 0 bases; bases outside gene matches: 6. The V gene's germline CDR1 is ENHRY and CDR2 SYGVKD. This CDR3 region has 17 residues.

The chain joins TRBV6-2 or TRBV6-3 to TRBJ1-1; D perhaps matches TRBD1 (6 bases). Trimming left V 0 bases short and J 8 bases short, with 13 bases between. The CDR3 covers 14 residues. CDR1 and CDR2 (germline): MNHEY, SVGEGT. The CDR3 protein is CASSYSSWGPEAFF. The DNA for the CDR3 is TGTGCCAGCAGTTACTCTAGCTGGGGGCCGGAAGCTTTCTTT.

The rearrangement joins TRBV4-1 to TRBJ2-3; D is undetermined. V was shortened by 4 bases and J by 0 bases, with 11 bases between the two germline ends. Germline CDR1 MGHRA, CDR2 YSYEKL. The CDR3 sequence is 15 residues long. This CDR3 reads CASSPKTVSTDTQYF. CDR3 in DNA: TGCGCCAGCAGCCCAAAGACCGTTAGCACAGATACGCAGTATTTT.

The chain joins TRBV4-2 to TRBJ2-5; the match to TRBD1 covers 8 bases. Germline values: CDR1 LGHNA, CDR2 YNFKEQ. The CDR3 runs to 14 residues. J gave up 5 bases and V 1 base, and 3 bases lay outside the gene matches. The CDR3 DNA is TGTGCCAGCAGCCAAGCGCGACAGGGGGAGACCCAGTACTTC. Protein sequence: CASSQARQGETQYF.

The chain is built from TRBV6-6 and TRBJ2-1; D may be TRBD2 (5 bases). Trimming left V 7 bases short and J 4 bases short, with 14 bases between. Germline V gives CDR1 MNHNY, CDR2 SVGAGI (reference sequence). The CDR3 length is 14 residues. DNA for the CDR3: TGTGCCAGCACCACACCTAGCCCATACAATGAGCAGTTCTTC. Residues: CASTTPSPYNEQFF.

This chain uses TRBV11-2 with TRBJ2-1; 9 positions match TRBD2. V lost 3 bases and J lost 2; bases outside the gene matches: 5. In germline, CDR1 is SGHAT, CDR2 FQNNGV. The CDR3 sequence is 16 residues long. The CDR3 DNA sequence: TGTGCCAGCAGCTTCCAAGCGGGGGGACCCTACAATGAGCAGTTCTTC. It yields the protein CASSFQAGGPYNEQFF. Looking up the rest from reference TRBV11-2 and TRBJ2-1 gives the full variable domain: EAGVAQSPRYKIIEKRQSVAFWCNPISGHATLYWYQQILGQGPKLLIQFQNNGVVDDSQLPKDRFSAERLKGVDSTLKIQPAKLEDSAVYLCASSFQAGGPYNEQFFGPGTRLTVL.

In its sample, this clonotype was seen a few times. This chain links TRBV6-1 with TRBJ2-3, with D possibly TRBD2 on 7 matching bases. This CDR3 has 17 residues. V was shortened by 1 base and J by 5 bases, with 19 bases between the two germline ends. CDR1 and CDR2 from the germline V gene are MNHNS and SASEGT. CDR3: CASSEEEGGWMGDTQYF. The DNA of the CDR3 is TGTGCCAGCAGTGAAGAGGAGGGGGGGTGGATGGGAGATACGCAGTATTTT.

The chain recombines TRBV6-5 with TRBJ2-7; TRBD1 agrees at 9 bases. This CDR3 spans 15 amino acids. CDR1 is MNHEY and CDR2 is SVGAGI in the germline V gene. J lost 1 base, V lost 6 bases, and 7 bases had no gene match. Here the CDR3 DNA reads TGTGCCAGCAGGAGAAGACAGGGGGGATCCTACGAGCAGTACTTC. Its translation: CASRRRQGGSYEQYF.

This chain uses TRBV7-9 with TRBJ2-3, with TRBD2 matching over 10 bases. CDR3 length: 15 amino acids. CDR1 SEHNR and CDR2 FQNEAQ come from the germline V gene (reference sequence). Germline trimming cut 1 base from V and 10 bases from J; bases unmatched to any gene: 8. The CDR3 here is CASSLVSSGGEAQYF. CDR3 DNA sequence: TGTGCCAGCAGCTTAGTGTCGAGCGGGGGGGAAGCGCAGTATTTT.

This chain connects TRBV9 to TRBJ2-1; 8 bases align to TRBD1. Germline loops: CDR1 SGDLS, CDR2 YYNGEE. Unmatched junction bases numbered 12, after V lost 6 bases and J lost 7 bases. The CDR3 runs 15 residues. The CDR3 DNA follows: TGTGCCAGCACCGCGTCCCAGGGGGCGAGGAATGAGCAGTTCTTC. This encodes CASTASQGARNEQFF.

This clonotype showed up many times. The rearrangement joins TRBV20-1 to TRBJ2-1, with 8 bases fitting TRBD2. The CDR3 is 15 amino acids. After removal of 0 bases from V and 4 bases from J, the junction contained 5 bases not matched to a gene. The germline CDR1 and CDR2 sequences are DFQATT and SNEGSKA (reference sequence). For the CDR3, the DNA is TGCAGTGCTAGAGATCGGGGGGGCCCGTACAATGAGCAGTTCTTC. It encodes CSARDRGGPYNEQFF.

This clonotype showed up just a few times. This chain uses TRBV12-5 with TRBJ2-1, with TRBD2 matching over 8 bases. Per the germline V gene, CDR1 is LGHNT and CDR2 is FRNRAP. CDR3 length: 15 residues. J was trimmed by 6 bases and V by 5 bases; bases with no gene match: 9. The CDR3: CASGTHPGTSNEQFF. As DNA, the CDR3 is TGTGCTAGTGGTACCCACCCCGGGACTAGCAATGAGCAGTTCTTC.

Of note for this clonotype: This may be a read error, as it is one base from a much larger clone. This sequence joins TRBV7-2 and TRBJ2-3; 7 nucleotides agree with TRBD2. CDR3 length equals 15 residues. The J segment lost 0 bases and the V segment lost 11 bases, leaving 11 bases of the junction unmatched. Germline V gene data show CDR1 as SGHTA and CDR2 as FQGNSA. CDR3 sequence: CAGTASGSSTDTQYF. The CDR3 DNA reads as TGTGCCGGCACCGCTAGCGGTTCTAGCACAGATACGCAGTATTTT.

This clonotype showed up just a few times. J is TRBJ1-6 and V is TRBV27; D is uncertain. The CDR3 is made up of 14 amino acids. Germline V gene lookup returns CDR1 MNHEY and CDR2 SMNVEV (reference sequence). Deletions cut 2 bases from V and 13 bases from J, with 15 bases between. The CDR3 loop is CASSLGSQFNPLHF. The CDR3 nucleotides read TGTGCCAGCAGTTTAGGCAGTCAATTCAACCCCCTCCACTTT.

This clonotype was counted many times. The chain is built from TRBV7-9 and TRBJ1-1; 8 bases align to TRBD1. Germline trimming cut 0 bases from V and 2 bases from J; bases unmatched to any gene: 8. CDR3 length: 17 amino acids. The V gene's germline CDR1 is SEHNR and CDR2 FQNEAQ (reference sequence). The CDR3 DNA sequence: TGTGCCAGCAGCTTAGCATTGACAGGGGCGAGAAACACTGAAGCTTTCTTT. It codes for CASSLALTGARNTEAFF.

The chain couples TRBV27 to TRBJ1-1; the D is unclear. Germline V lookup: CDR1 MNHEY, CDR2 SMNVEV (reference sequence). The CDR3 loop spans 16 amino acids. Trimming removed 0 bases at V and 1 base at J, with 12 bases between. The CDR3 loop is CASSLSLVSSNTEAFF. The CDR3 DNA reads as TGTGCCAGCAGTTTATCGCTGGTCTCGTCGAACACTGAAGCTTTCTTT.

This clonotype was seen a handful of times. The rearrangement joins TRBV25-1 to TRBJ2-3; D is unresolved. The V and J ends lost 8 bases and 3 bases respectively, with 9 bases between them. The germline V gene encodes CDR1 MGHDK and CDR2 SYGVNS. The CDR3 contains 12 residues. For the CDR3, the DNA is TGTGCCAGCGGATTCTCGACAGATACGCAGTATTTT. Translated, it gives CASGFSTDTQYF.